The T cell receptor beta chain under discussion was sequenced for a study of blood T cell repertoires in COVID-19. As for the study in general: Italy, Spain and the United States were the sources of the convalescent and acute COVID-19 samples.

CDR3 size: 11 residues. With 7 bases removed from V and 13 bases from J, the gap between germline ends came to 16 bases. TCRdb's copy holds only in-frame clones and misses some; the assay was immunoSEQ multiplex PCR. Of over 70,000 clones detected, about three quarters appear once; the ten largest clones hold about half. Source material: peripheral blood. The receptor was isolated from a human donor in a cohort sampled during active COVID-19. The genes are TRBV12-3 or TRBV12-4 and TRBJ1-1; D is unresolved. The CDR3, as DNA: TGTGCCAGCACCACGAGAGGGTATGGTTTCTTT. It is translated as CASTTRGYGFF.